This TCR beta chain was sequenced in a study of T cell responses to AZD1222 COVID-19 vaccine. Study conclusions and caveats: Clonal diversity was possibly underestimated; the donors were predominantly white British and more often female.

Sequenced by immunoSEQ multiplex PCR; TCRdb stores in-frame clones only, minus some. The data contain 140,000 to 150,000 clones, roughly 92% of them singletons. This CDR3 contains 14 residues. Germline V CDR1 and CDR2: GTSNPN, SVGIG (reference sequence). The V and J ends lost 3 bases and 2 bases, in that order; junction bases with no gene match: 2. A note on this clone: Its antigen is currently unknown.

The receptor was derived from an adult in good health. The sample in question was peripheral blood, obtained on day 0 of AZD1222 vaccination. The chain employs TRBV30 and TRBJ1-5; 9 nucleotides line up with TRBD1. The CDR3 sequence is CAWSRDRGNQPQHF. CDR3 nucleotide sequence: TGTGCCTGGAGCAGGGACAGGGGCAATCAGCCCCAGCATTTT.